One and the same sample provided the 30 T cell receptor beta chains below, sequenced in a study of tumor-infiltrating lymphocytes in primary liver carcinoma. RNA was extracted from whole blood without cell sorting, alongside germline DNA. Constant-region priming of approximately 0.55 ug total RNA yielded TCR beta cDNA. Generation of the TCR beta libraries relied on three nested multiplex PCR rounds using slightly modified ARM-PCR. Investigators reported that the first two PCR rounds, at around 9 cycles each, used TRBV1-TRBV30 forward primers with a C-beta reverse primer. Each CDR3 protein gets one entry after TCRdb re-called the multiplex PCR reads with MiXCR. This sample has fewer than 400,000 distinct CDR3 sequences, with around 50% found just once. Input material: peripheral blood. The source of these receptors is a young woman with primary liver carcinoma and hepatitis B virus infection.

The rearrangement uses TRBV6-2 or TRBV6-3 and TRBJ2-7, with TRBD2 identical over 9 bases. The germline CDR1 and CDR2 sequences are MNHEY and SVGEGT. V lost 7 bases to trimming and J lost 5 bases; unmatched junction nucleotides: 15. The CDR3 covers 16 residues. CDR3 in amino acids: CASNKALFSGRHEQYF. The DNA for the CDR3 is TGTGCCAGCAATAAGGCCCTTTTTAGCGGGAGACACGAGCAGTACTTC.

The chain recombines TRBV12-3 or TRBV12-4 with TRBJ2-7; a possible D gene is TRBD1 (5 bases). Between the trimmed V and J ends, which lost 7 bases and 4 bases, there was a span of 20 bases. CDR3 size: 15 residues. The CDR3 DNA is TGTGCCAGCATACAATCCAGTACACAGGATTACGAGCAGTACTTC. This encodes CASIQSSTQDYEQYF.

This clonotype has only a few counts. This chain links TRBV7-8 with TRBJ2-6, with a tentative D call TRBD2 (5 bases). The ends were cut back, 1 base at V and 4 bases at J, with 14 bases in the middle. Germline CDR1 SGHVS, CDR2 FQNEAQ. The CDR3 covers 17 residues. CDR3 amino acids: CASSLVSGRAGANVLTF. CDR3 DNA sequence: TGTGCCAGCAGCTTAGTGTCTGGGCGGGCCGGGGCCAACGTCCTGACTTTC.

As to this clonotype: One end of the junction fails to match germline, which may point to a read error. The CDR3 region is CASTPHSGTSVGETQHF. The DNA of the CDR3 is TGTGCCAGCACCCCGCATTCCGGGACTAGCGTCGGAGAGACCCAGCACTTC. The rearrangement links TRBV5-6 to TRBJ2-5; 10 bases are a match to TRBD2. CDR1 is SGHDT, CDR2 YYEEEE, per germline. The CDR3 sequence is 17 residues long.

In this sample, this clonotype turned up many times. V gene TRBV6-6 combines with J gene TRBJ2-1; possibly TRBD1 or TRBD2 for D (5 bases each). The V gene lost 0 bases and the J gene lost 5 bases, with 11 bases spanning the gap. The CDR3 length is 15 residues. The germline gives CDR1 MNHNY, CDR2 SVGAGI (reference sequence). The chain's CDR3 is CASSYSRRGDNEQFF. Written as DNA, the CDR3 is TGTGCCAGCAGTTACTCTCGTAGGGGAGACAATGAGCAGTTCTTC.

The CDR3 DNA sequence: TGTGCCAGCACCTCGGGGTACGCTGAAGCTTTCTTT. Translation: CASTSGYAEAFF. This chain links TRBV7-9 with TRBJ1-1, with D hard to call. V lost 7 bases to trimming and J lost 6 bases, with 12 bases between them. The CDR3 extends over 12 amino acids. The V gene's germline CDR1 is SEHNR and CDR2 FQNEAQ (reference sequence).

Comments on this clonotype: A read error is possible here, since a much larger clone lies one base away. This sequence joins TRBV6-2 or TRBV6-3 and TRBJ1-5; a weak D match, TRBD1 (6 bases). The CDR3 has 14 residues. Germline CDR1 reads MNHEY; CDR2 reads SVGEGT. CDR3 in amino acids: CAGSHGGLGQPQHF. The DNA of the CDR3 is TGTGCCGGCAGCCACGGGGGGCTGGGTCAGCCCCAGCATTTT.

About this clonotype: It may be a read error: a sequence one base away is much more abundant. This chain connects TRBV29-1 to TRBJ2-4; 8 positions agree with TRBD1. This CDR3 is 17 amino acids long. V dropped 6 bases and J dropped 1; count of bases not matched to a gene: 14. The germline CDR1 and CDR2 sequences are SQVTM and ANQGSEA. The CDR3 region has the DNA TGCAGCGTCGCCGGGGCAGGGGGCGGTGAGGCCAAAAACATTCAGTACTTC. This codes for CSVAGAGGGEAKNIQYF.

J is TRBJ2-6 and V is TRBV7-9, with D maybe TRBD2 (6 bases). Trimming stripped 3 bases from V and 5 bases from J, with 11 bases between. The V gene's germline CDR1 is SEHNR and CDR2 FQNEAQ (reference sequence). The CDR3 has 15 amino acids. CDR3: CASSLGGYRANVLTF. Written as DNA, the CDR3 is TGTGCCAGCAGCTTGGGGGGTTACAGGGCCAACGTCCTGACTTTC.

This clonotype was found a few times. Given a much more abundant clone one base away, this may be a read error. The chain couples TRBV29-1 to TRBJ2-3; D gene ambiguous. V shed 4 bases and J shed 3 bases, with 11 bases lying between them. The CDR3 length is 13 residues. Germline V lookup: CDR1 SQVTM, CDR2 ANQGSEA. The CDR3 DNA is TGCAGCGTTGTACGACCCTCAACAGATACGCAGTATTTT. Encoded protein: CSVVRPSTDTQYF.

The chain employs TRBV4-1 and TRBJ2-3, with 16 bases identical to TRBD2. CDR1 is MGHRA and CDR2 is YSYEKL in the germline V gene. With 4 bases clipped from V and 3 bases from J, the junction kept 1 base outside the gene matches. The CDR3 consists of 16 residues. Here the CDR3 reads CASSPGLAGGTDTQYF. CDR3 nucleotides: TGCGCCAGCAGCCCGGGACTAGCGGGGGGGACAGATACGCAGTATTTT.

Worth noting for this clonotype: A read error may explain this, as a much larger clone is one base away. V gene TRBV6-2 or TRBV6-3 combines with J gene TRBJ1-1, with TRBD1 matching 7 bases. CDR1 is MNHEY, CDR2 SVGEGT, per germline. The CDR3 totals 12 residues. Here the CDR3 reads CASSLQGTEGFF. CDR3 bases: TGTGCCAGCAGTTTACAGGGGACTGAAGGTTTCTTT.

Regarding this clonotype: A read error may be the cause here, since a much bigger clone is one base away. The V gene is TRBV6-2 or TRBV6-3, the J gene TRBJ2-7; tentative D call: TRBD2 (5 bases). CDR1 is MNHEY and CDR2 is SVGEGT in the germline V gene. The CDR3 is made up of 13 amino acids. Deletions cut 7 bases from V and 5 bases from J, with 15 bases between. The CDR3 is CASTQLDIHEQYF. The DNA for the CDR3 is TGTGCCAGCACTCAACTAGATATCCACGAGCAGTACTTC.

The chain employs TRBV7-9 and TRBJ2-1; unclear D gene. The CDR3 spans 12 residues. Trimming cost V 1 base and J 10 bases, with 8 bases left between them. From germline, CDR1 is SEHNR and CDR2 FQNEAQ (reference sequence). The chain's CDR3 is CASSLDLSEQFF. CDR3 DNA sequence: TGTGCCAGCAGCTTAGATTTGTCCGAGCAGTTCTTC.

On this clonotype itself: This is likely a read error, given that the CDR3 carries no conserved phenylalanine or tryptophan at its end. The chain has TRBV11-2 and TRBJ2-1; 7 positions match TRBD2. The CDR3 contains 16 residues. Germline CDR1 and CDR2: SGHAT and FQNNGV. V gave up 8 bases and J gave up 8 bases; unmatched junction bases: 18. CDR3: CASGPLTPGTKYEQFL. The CDR3 nucleotides read TGTGCCAGCGGCCCTCTGACCCCCGGGACTAAATATGAGCAGTTCTTA.

This clonotype was observed a few times. J is TRBJ1-4 and V is TRBV7-9; TRBD1 matches 7 bases. This CDR3 contains 15 residues. From germline, CDR1 is SEHNR and CDR2 FQNEAQ (reference sequence). J gave up 8 bases and V 6 bases, and 12 bases lay outside the gene matches. This CDR3 reads CASSSTGDRREKLFF. CDR3 sequence (DNA): TGTGCCAGCAGTTCCACAGGGGATCGGCGAGAAAAACTGTTTTTT. Together with reference TRBV7-9 and TRBJ1-4, the CDR3 gives the full variable domain: DTGVSQNPRHKITKRGQNVTFRCDPISEHNRLYWYRQTLGQGPEFLTYFQNEAQLEKSRLLSDRFSAERPKGSFSTLEIQRTEQGDSAMYLCASSSTGDRREKLFFGSGTQLSVL.

This clonotype appeared many times. This sequence joins TRBV10-2 and TRBJ2-2; D might be TRBD2 (5 bases). Germline V gives CDR1 WSHSY, CDR2 SAAADI. This CDR3 has 11 residues. The V gene lost 8 bases and the J gene lost 7 bases, with 8 bases spanning the gap. CDR3 in amino acids: CASSEGGELFF. The CDR3 region has the DNA TGCGCCAGCTCAGAGGGCGGGGAGCTGTTTTTT.

Comment on this clonotype: A much larger clone differs by one base, so this may be a read error. This chain uses TRBV12-3 or TRBV12-4 with TRBJ2-1; the D gene is possibly TRBD2 (5 bases). The V and J ends lost 4 bases and 5 bases respectively, with 18 bases between them. The CDR3 consists of 16 residues. The CDR3 spells CASSSLGRETDNEQFF. The CDR3 DNA follows: TGTGCCAGCAGTTCCCTGGGGAGAGAGACCGACAATGAGCAGTTCTTC.

Turning to this clonotype: Lacking the conserved final phenylalanine or tryptophan, this CDR3 likely reflects a read error. No DNA is shown, since the ends of the CDR3 on it are uncertain; the CDR3 is the one TCRdb lists. V and J are TRBV21-1 and TRBJ2-7; the table calls TRBD1, which could not be checked here. TRBV21-1 is given as a pseudogene. The CDR3 is 15 residues long, counting both termini. The CDR3 protein is CDSSKKHRGKDEQYI.

On this clonotype: Germline is not matched at one junction end, which may reflect a read error. This chain links TRBV2 with TRBJ2-2; unclear D gene. Germline CDR1 SNHLY, CDR2 FYNNEI. The CDR3 is made up of 14 amino acids. The CDR3 loop is CVSSETSRARELFF. CDR3 DNA sequence: TGTGTCAGCAGTGAAACGTCAAGGGCACGGGAGCTGTTTTTT.

This CDR3 reads CASSLGRANEKLFF. As DNA, the CDR3 is TGCGCCAGCAGCTTGGGGAGAGCTAATGAAAAACTGTTTTTT. V and J are TRBV5-1 and TRBJ1-4, with D hard to call. Germline lookup yields CDR1 SGHRS and CDR2 YFSETQ. The V end lost 0 bases, the J end lost 3 bases, and 6 bases lay between the germline ends. The length of the CDR3 is 14 residues.

The chain uses TRBV7-9 and TRBJ1-6, with D possibly matching TRBD1 (6 bases). The CDR3 extends over 14 amino acids. Trimming took off 4 bases at V and 9 bases at J, with 13 bases between the two ends. Germline loops: CDR1 SEHNR, CDR2 FQNEAQ (reference sequence). CDR3 DNA sequence: TGTGCCAGCAGCTCAGGGGTAAAGGGTTCACCCCTCCACTTT. Residues: CASSSGVKGSPLHF. Filled out from reference TRBV7-9 and TRBJ1-6, the complete variable domain reads DTGVSQNPRHKITKRGQNVTFRCDPISEHNRLYWYRQTLGQGPEFLTYFQNEAQLEKSRLLSDRFSAERPKGSFSTLEIQRTEQGDSAMYLCASSSGVKGSPLHFGNGTRLTVT.

To note about this clonotype: This sequence may be a read error, since a much larger clone differs from it by one base. This chain connects TRBV4-3 to TRBJ2-5; D unresolved. The CDR3 sequence is 13 residues long. Looked up from germline, CDR1 is LGHNA and CDR2 is YSLEER. V was pared by 5 bases and J by 4 bases, with 11 bases between. The CDR3 protein is CASSVQSGETQYF. CDR3 nucleotide sequence: TGCGCCAGCAGCGTCCAGAGTGGAGAGACCCAGTACTTC.

Turning to this clonotype: The junction departs from the called germline gene at one end, perhaps through a read error. CDR3 sequence (DNA): TGTGCCAGCAGCTTAGAGGGCTGGACGCGGGCCCAATACTTC. This translates into CASSLEGWTRAQYF. The J gene is TRBJ2-5, the V gene TRBV11-2; the D gene is possibly TRBD2 (5 bases). Germline V lookup: CDR1 SGHAT, CDR2 FQNNGV. This CDR3 spans 14 amino acids.

The chain uses TRBV29-1 and TRBJ2-7; 8 bases agree with TRBD1. V was clipped by 5 bases and J by 4 bases; unmatched bases: 13. The length of the CDR3 is 15 residues. Germline CDR1 SQVTM, CDR2 ANQGSEA. Here the CDR3 DNA reads TGCAGCGTTTTTTATTGGACAGGGAGATTATACGAGCAGTACTTC. Translating gives CSVFYWTGRLYEQYF.

This rearrangement joins TRBV11-3 to TRBJ2-5; the D is unclear. The V end lost 8 bases, the J end lost 3 bases, and 13 bases lay between the germline ends. The CDR3 has 13 residues. Germline lookup yields CDR1 SGHNT and CDR2 YENEEA. CDR3 amino acids: CASGSTVKETQYF. The CDR3 DNA reads TGTGCCAGCGGCTCAACAGTAAAAGAGACCCAGTACTTC.

Concerning this clonotype: A read error is possible here, since a much larger clone lies one base away. The final CDR3 position lacks the conserved phenylalanine or tryptophan, pointing to a likely read error. The gene calls are TRBV11-2 and TRBJ2-2, with 8 bases lining up with TRBD2. Trimming took 4 bases from V and 7 from J; bases not matched to a gene: 8. Germline CDR1 SGHAT, CDR2 FQNNGV. This CDR3 comprises 15 residues. The CDR3 nucleotides read TGTGCCAGCAGCTCCCCGGGGGGGGTTGACGGGGAGCTGTTTCTT. Encoded protein: CASSSPGGVDGELFL.

Details on this clonotype: At one end the junction does not follow the germline gene, possibly because of a read error. This chain connects TRBV11-2 to TRBJ2-2; 9 nucleotides agree with TRBD2. The germline V gene encodes CDR1 SGHAT and CDR2 FQNNGV. The CDR3 loop spans 20 amino acids. DNA of the CDR3: TGTGCCAGCAGCCAACTCTCAGGACTAGCGTATTCTACGGGGACCGGGGAACTGTTTTTT. Protein: CASSQLSGLAYSTGTGELFF.

Comments on this clonotype: This may come from a read error, since a much larger clone is one base off. V usage is TRBV29-1 and J usage is TRBJ2-3, with TRBD2 as a possible D gene (5 bases). Germline values: CDR1 SQVTM, CDR2 ANQGSEA. V was clipped by 6 bases and J by 1 base, with 11 bases between them. The CDR3 contains 13 residues. As DNA, the CDR3 is TGCAGCGTCATGACTAACGGCACAGATACGCAGTATTTT. It translates to CSVMTNGTDTQYF.

This clonotype was seen only a few times. Here the CDR3 reads CASSYSMTVTDTQYF. CDR3 DNA: TGTGCCAGCAGTTACTCAATGACGGTCACAGATACGCAGTATTTT. V usage is TRBV6-5 and J usage is TRBJ2-3; D call uncertain. Trimming shortened V by 0 bases and J by 2 bases, and 9 bases separated the two germline ends. The CDR3 spans 15 residues. Germline loops: CDR1 MNHEY, CDR2 SVGAGI.